Below, 25 T cell receptor beta chains from the same sample are listed, as sequenced in a study of CD8 T cells in ankylosing spondylitis. From the 5' RACE reads, TCRdb called clonotypes with MiXCR, one entry per CDR3 protein. Counted here are about 160,000 distinct CDR3 sequences, around a tenth occurring once; the ten biggest clones make up about 15%. The sequencing sample was made of blood, either unsorted or a sorted T cell fraction (not recorded which). These receptors were obtained from a female donor with ankylosing spondylitis or in good health (not recorded which).

This chain joins TRBV9 and TRBJ2-3; perhaps D is TRBD1 or TRBD2 (6 bases each). Per the germline V gene, CDR1 is SGDLS and CDR2 is YYNGEE. V was trimmed by 4 bases and J by 2 bases, leaving 11 bases between them. CDR3 length: 14 amino acids. The CDR3 DNA reads as TGTGCCAGCAGCAGGGGGACTGCCACAGATACGCAGTATTTT. As protein: CASSRGTATDTQYF.

The chain uses TRBV19 and TRBJ2-2; 7 bases align to TRBD1. V was clipped by 7 bases and J by 7 bases; unmatched bases: 3. In germline, CDR1 is LNHDA, CDR2 SQIVND (reference sequence). This CDR3 has 12 residues. The CDR3 region has the DNA TGTGCCAGTACAGGGGGTATCGGGGAGCTGTTTTTT. Its protein product is CASTGGIGELFF.

The chain has TRBV5-6 and TRBJ1-1, with a possible D match to TRBD1 (6 bases). Trimming took 0 bases from V and 0 from J, leaving 12 bases between them. The CDR3 contains 16 residues. Germline V lookup: CDR1 SGHDT, CDR2 YYEEEE. The CDR3 is CASSLGTDTMNTEAFF. The CDR3 bases are TGTGCCAGCAGCTTGGGGACAGATACCATGAACACTGAAGCTTTCTTT.

This clonotype was observed a few times. The chain carries TRBV7-9 and TRBJ2-7; D uncertain. The CDR3 has 13 amino acids. Germline CDR1 and CDR2: SEHNR and FQNEAQ (reference sequence). V was clipped by 5 bases and J by 4 bases, with 12 bases between them. The CDR3 DNA reads as TGTGCCAGCAGCGGGTCGGAGAGGTACGAGCAGTACTTC. Encoded protein: CASSGSERYEQYF.

This clonotype was recorded only once. V and J are TRBV2 and TRBJ2-1; 12 bases are shared with TRBD2. There are 18 residues in the CDR3. Germline values: CDR1 SNHLY, CDR2 FYNNEI. J gave up 5 bases and V 6 bases, and 14 bases lay outside the gene matches. CDR3 nucleotides: TGTGCCAGCAGCTACATCAGGACTAGCGGGATTGGGAACAATGAGCAGTTCTTC. Its translation is CASSYIRTSGIGNNEQFF.

This chain links TRBV7-9 with TRBJ2-3, with unresolved D. Germline lookup yields CDR1 SEHNR and CDR2 FQNEAQ (reference sequence). The CDR3 loop spans 15 amino acids. The germline V and J ends were trimmed by 5 bases and 0 bases, with 12 bases remaining between them. For the CDR3, the DNA is TGTGCCAGCAGCCCAAGTGCTACTAGCACAGATACGCAGTATTTT. Its translation: CASSPSATSTDTQYF.

This clonotype was detected a few times. This chain connects TRBV12-3 or TRBV12-4 to TRBJ1-5; 7 nucleotides match TRBD1. The CDR3 runs to 14 residues. The J segment lost 6 bases and the V segment lost 3 bases, leaving 5 bases of the junction unmatched. In DNA, the CDR3 is TGTGCCAGCAGTTTTACGACAGGGTCTCAGCCCCAGCATTTT. Translating it yields CASSFTTGSQPQHF.

Many counts were recorded for this clonotype. The CDR3 loop reads CASSYSGTGDYEQFF. Here the CDR3 DNA reads TGTGCCAGCAGTTATAGCGGAACAGGGGACTATGAGCAGTTCTTC. The V gene is TRBV6-5, the J gene TRBJ2-1; perhaps TRBD1 as D (7 bases). The V end was cut by 3 bases, the J end by 8 bases, with 17 bases between. The germline CDR1 and CDR2 sequences are MNHEY and SVGAGI. This CDR3 region has 15 residues.

The J gene is TRBJ2-7, the V gene TRBV14, with D hard to call. The V gene's germline CDR1 is SGHDN and CDR2 FVKESK. Between the trimmed V and J ends, which lost 5 bases and 2 bases, there was a span of 7 bases. The CDR3 totals 12 residues. The CDR3 region has the DNA TGTGCCAGCAGCGTCAGCCCCTACGAGCAGTACTTC. Residues: CASSVSPYEQYF.

This clonotype has ten or more counts. The chain couples TRBV9 to TRBJ2-1; 7 bases align to TRBD2. The germline V gene has CDR1 SGDLS and CDR2 YYNGEE. After removal of 4 bases from V and 8 bases from J, the junction contained 15 bases not matched to a gene. CDR3 length: 16 residues. CDR3 nucleotides: TGTGCCAGCAGCTCCCGGGACTACGTGGGTGGCGATGAGCAGTTCTTC. Protein: CASSSRDYVGGDEQFF. Together with reference TRBV9 and TRBJ2-1, the CDR3 gives the full variable domain: DSGVTQTPKHLITATGQRVTLRCSPRSGDLSVYWYQQSLDQGLQFLIQYYNGEERAKGNILERFSAQQFPDLHSELNLSSLELGDSALYFCASSSRDYVGGDEQFFGPGTRLTVL.

This clonotype was counted between two and nine times. This sequence joins TRBV7-9 and TRBJ1-3, with a tentative D call TRBD1 (5 bases). Germline CDR1 is SEHNR and CDR2 is FQNEAQ (reference sequence). The CDR3 consists of 15 residues. V was clipped by 5 bases and J by 4 bases, with 15 bases between them. The CDR3 here is CASSLRPGQGNTIYF. The CDR3 coding sequence is TGTGCCAGCAGCCTCCGCCCGGGGCAAGGAAACACCATATATTTT.

This clonotype came up a few times. CDR3 region: CATLGGGSLNEQFF. In DNA form, the CDR3 reads TGTGCCACCTTAGGGGGCGGCAGTCTCAATGAGCAGTTCTTC. J is TRBJ2-1 and V is TRBV6-2 or TRBV6-3; 7 nucleotides agree with TRBD1. Germline CDR1 reads MNHEY; CDR2 reads SVGEGT. Unmatched junction bases numbered 12, after V lost 10 bases and J lost 6 bases. CDR3 length: 14 amino acids.

The chain links TRBV4-3 to TRBJ2-1, with D uncertain. Trimming cost V 0 bases and J 9 bases, with 18 bases left between them. Germline V CDR1 and CDR2: LGHNA, YSLEER. This CDR3 region has 16 residues. The CDR3 coding sequence is TGCGCCAGCAGCCAAGAATTGGGATCCCGCATGGGTGAGCAGTTCTTC. It specifies CASSQELGSRMGEQFF.

The chain couples TRBV7-9 to TRBJ2-7; D unclear. Germline V lookup: CDR1 SEHNR, CDR2 FQNEAQ (reference sequence). Trimming pared 3 bases from V and 7 bases from J, leaving 10 bases between. This CDR3 spans 12 amino acids. The CDR3 loop is CASSLERHEQYF. Written as DNA, the CDR3 is TGTGCCAGCAGCTTGGAAAGGCATGAGCAGTACTTC.

A remark on this clonotype: This may come from a read error, since a much larger clone is one base off. The rearrangement links TRBV7-2 to TRBJ2-3, with D possibly called TRBD1 or TRBD2 (5 bases each). The CDR3 has 17 residues. Germline loops: CDR1 SGHTA, CDR2 FQGNSA. CDR3 residues: CASGLGVSGLSTDTQYF. DNA of the CDR3: TGTGCCAGCGGCTTAGGGGTCTCGGGGTTAAGCACAGATACGCAGTATTTT.

This clonotype turned up a few times. The chain joins TRBV4-3 to TRBJ2-1; 9 nucleotides match TRBD2. The CDR3 sequence is 18 residues long. Germline V lookup: CDR1 LGHNA, CDR2 YSLEER. V gave up 0 bases and J gave up 0 bases; unmatched junction bases: 6. Here the CDR3 reads CASSQDADSGSSYNEQFF. CDR3 sequence (DNA): TGCGCCAGCAGCCAAGATGCTGATAGCGGGAGCTCCTACAATGAGCAGTTCTTC.

A few counts support this clonotype. This chain joins TRBV9 and TRBJ2-2, with D perhaps TRBD1 or TRBD2 (6 bases each). The ends were cut back, 3 bases at V and 4 bases at J, with 16 bases in the middle. Germline lookup yields CDR1 SGDLS and CDR2 YYNGEE. The CDR3 runs to 16 residues. The CDR3 coding sequence is TGTGCCAGCAGCGATCCACAGGGAGCGGGCACCGGGGAGCTGTTTTTT. This codes for CASSDPQGAGTGELFF.

This clonotype was picked up a small number of times. The chain combines TRBV7-2 with TRBJ2-1; D uncertain. From germline, CDR1 is SGHTA and CDR2 FQGNSA. The CDR3 runs 14 residues. V lost 5 bases and J 5 bases, leaving 13 bases between the germline ends. The CDR3 DNA reads as TGTGCCAGCAGCCCTCCGAGCAGTAACAATGAGCAGTTCTTC. This codes for CASSPPSSNNEQFF.

CDR3 nucleotides: TGTGCCACCATTAGCGGGAGGGCCAATGAGCAGTTCTTC. Protein sequence: CATISGRANEQFF. The chain uses TRBV7-8 and TRBJ2-1, with TRBD2 matching 11 bases. This CDR3 is 13 amino acids long. The germline V gene has CDR1 SGHVS and CDR2 FQNEAQ. J lost 6 bases, V lost 10 bases, and 5 bases had no gene match.

Details on this clonotype: At one end, the junction sequence differs from germline, possibly due to a read error. V is TRBV4-3 and J is TRBJ2-2; TRBD2 is a possible D gene (5 bases). Looked up from germline, CDR1 is LGHNA and CDR2 is YSLEER. The CDR3 contains 15 residues. In DNA form, the CDR3 reads TGCGCCAGCAGCCAAGATAAAGGGAACGCCGGGGAGCCGTTTTTT. Translated: CASSQDKGNAGEPFF.

This clonotype has just a few counts. The chain combines TRBV5-1 with TRBJ2-3, with 9 nucleotides matching TRBD2. V lost 5 bases and J lost 1; bases outside the gene matches: 20. Germline V gene lookup returns CDR1 SGHRS and CDR2 YFSETQ. The CDR3 sequence is 20 residues long. This chain's CDR3 is CASRTFPASGIGIGTDTQYF. CDR3 sequence (DNA): TGCGCCAGCAGAACCTTTCCCGCTAGCGGGATAGGGATTGGCACAGATACGCAGTATTTT.

This clonotype came up a few times. V is TRBV9 and J is TRBJ2-3, with TRBD2 matching over 11 bases. The CDR3 has 15 amino acids. Germline V lookup: CDR1 SGDLS, CDR2 YYNGEE. Unmatched junction bases numbered 5, after V lost 4 bases and J lost 4 bases. The CDR3 DNA sequence: TGTGCCAGCAGCCCTAGCGGGAGGAAGGCAGATACGCAGTATTTT. Protein: CASSPSGRKADTQYF.

This clonotype occurred once. The rearrangement joins TRBV6-1 to TRBJ2-1; the D gene is possibly TRBD1 (6 bases). CDR3 size: 15 residues. Germline CDR1 and CDR2: MNHNS and SASEGT. Trimming took off 6 bases at V and 3 bases at J, with 15 bases between the two ends. The CDR3 DNA sequence: TGTGCCAGCAGCCAAACAGGGAACCTCTACAATGAGCAGTTCTTC. Residues: CASSQTGNLYNEQFF.

This clonotype has at least ten counts. The V and J genes are TRBV2 and TRBJ2-7, with 11 positions matching TRBD2. Germline V gives CDR1 SNHLY, CDR2 FYNNEI. This CDR3 contains 14 residues. V lost 9 bases and J lost 2; bases outside the gene matches: 6. This CDR3 is CARDGTSGTYEQYF. The CDR3 coding sequence is TGTGCCAGGGACGGGACTAGCGGAACCTACGAGCAGTACTTC.

This clonotype has only a few counts. The genes are TRBV30 and TRBJ2-1, with 12 bases that match TRBD2. CDR3 length equals 14 residues. In germline, CDR1 is GTSNPN, CDR2 SVGIG (reference sequence). V lost 0 bases to trimming and J lost 16 bases; unmatched junction nucleotides: 10. This CDR3 reads CAWSVSSGRASPFF. The CDR3 DNA follows: TGTGCCTGGAGTGTATCTAGCGGGAGGGCGAGCCCATTCTTC.